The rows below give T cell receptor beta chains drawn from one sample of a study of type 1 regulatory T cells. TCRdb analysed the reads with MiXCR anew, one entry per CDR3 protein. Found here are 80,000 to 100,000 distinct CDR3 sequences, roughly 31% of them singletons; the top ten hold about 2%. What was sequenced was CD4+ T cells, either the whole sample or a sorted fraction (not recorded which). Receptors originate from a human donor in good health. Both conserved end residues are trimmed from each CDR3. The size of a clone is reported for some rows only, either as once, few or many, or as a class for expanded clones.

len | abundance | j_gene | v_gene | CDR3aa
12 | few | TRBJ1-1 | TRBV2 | ASRMTGTGTEAF
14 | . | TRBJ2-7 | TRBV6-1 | ASSPGRGTSGYEQY
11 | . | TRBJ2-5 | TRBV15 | ATSRGGGETQY
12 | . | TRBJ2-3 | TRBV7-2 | ASSFPQSTDTQY
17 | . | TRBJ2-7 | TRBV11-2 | ASSLIALLGQGASYEQY
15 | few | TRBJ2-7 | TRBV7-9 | ASSPWAVGLADYEQY
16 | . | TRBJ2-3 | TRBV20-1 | SVKIGLRDLLITDTQY
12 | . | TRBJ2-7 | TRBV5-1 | ASSATQGSYEQY
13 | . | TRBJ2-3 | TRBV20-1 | SARRQVLNTDTQY
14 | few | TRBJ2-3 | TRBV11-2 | ASTWDAYLSTDTQY
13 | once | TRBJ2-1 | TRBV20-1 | SANPDPGSGNEQF
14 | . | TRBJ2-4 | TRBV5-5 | ASSLDRVGTKNIQY
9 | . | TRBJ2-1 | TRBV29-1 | SVERNNEQF
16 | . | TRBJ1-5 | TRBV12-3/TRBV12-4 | ASIRTGTGLYSNQPQH
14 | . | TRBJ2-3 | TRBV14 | ASSQDRRPSTDTQY
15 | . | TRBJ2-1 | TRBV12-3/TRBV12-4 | ASMILAGGLSYNEQF
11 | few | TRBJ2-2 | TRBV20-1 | SATVLGTGELF
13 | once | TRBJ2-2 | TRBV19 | ASSIAQGVTGELF
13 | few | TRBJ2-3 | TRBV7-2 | ASSFASGSMDTQY
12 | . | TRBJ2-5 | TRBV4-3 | ASSQDTAGETQY
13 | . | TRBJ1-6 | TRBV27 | ASRPRQGRTSPLH
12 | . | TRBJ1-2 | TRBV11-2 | ASSLDLANYGYT